A selection of T cell receptor beta chains follows, all from one sample in a study of monozygotic twins with cystic fibrosis. TCRdb's table, derived via immunoSEQ multiplex PCR, lists solely in-frame clones and lacks some. The table lists about 29,000 clones, 85% of them singletons. Sequenced material: blood. These receptors came from a girl between 2 and 10 years old with cystic fibrosis. Each CDR3 is given with its conserved first and last residue. A D gene is named only where the DNA matches it firmly. Rows may omit the clone size; those that give it use once, few, many or a size class.

J: TRBJ1-4; V: TRBV18; size: NA; D: NA; CDR3: CASSRKESGNEKLFF; DNA: TGTGCCAGCTCACGTAAGGAGTCCGGTAATGAAAAACTGTTTTTT
J: TRBJ2-7; V: TRBV7-2; size: NA; D: TRBD1; CDR3: CASSSTSRDSYEQYF; DNA: TGTGCCAGCAGCTCTACTTCCCGGGACAGCTACGAGCAGTACTTC
J: TRBJ2-5; V: TRBV5-1; size: NA; D: NA; CDR3: CASSSGTDTQETQYF; DNA: TGCGCCAGCAGCTCTGGAACTGACACCCAAGAGACCCAGTACTTC
J: TRBJ2-1; V: TRBV5-1; size: NA; D: TRBD2; CDR3: CASSLAGGRNEQFF; DNA: TGCGCCAGCAGCTTAGCGGGAGGTCGTAATGAGCAGTTCTTC
J: TRBJ2-7; V: TRBV27; size: NA; D: TRBD2; CDR3: CASRASGGAYEQYF; DNA: TGTGCCAGCAGAGCCTCGGGAGGAGCCTACGAGCAGTACTTC
J: TRBJ1-5; V: TRBV19; size: NA; D: TRBD1; CDR3: CASSSRDRYSNQPQHF; DNA: TGTGCCAGTAGTAGCCGGGACAGATATAGCAATCAGCCCCAGCATTTT
J: TRBJ1-3; V: TRBV2; size: NA; D: NA; CDR3: CASRLTGSGNTIYF; DNA: TGTGCCAGCAGGCTGACGGGCTCTGGAAACACCATATATTTT
J: TRBJ1-3; V: TRBV11-3; size: NA; D: NA; CDR3: CASSLESGNTIYF; DNA: TGTGCCAGCAGCTTAGAATCCGGAAACACCATATATTTT
J: TRBJ2-1; V: TRBV2; size: NA; D: TRBD1; CDR3: CASSDPGTGDNEQFF; DNA: TGTGCCAGCAGTGACCCCGGGACAGGGGACAATGAGCAGTTCTTC
J: TRBJ1-4; V: TRBV30; size: NA; D: NA; CDR3: CAWSMDSSYEKLFF; DNA: TGTGCCTGGAGTATGGACAGTTCCTATGAAAAACTGTTTTTT
J: TRBJ1-2; V: TRBV6-5; size: NA; D: NA; CDR3: CASSTHPTGEYGYTF; DNA: TGTGCCAGCAGTACCCACCCGACGGGGGAGTATGGCTACACCTTC
J: TRBJ2-7; V: TRBV6-1; size: NA; D: TRBD2; CDR3: CASSAIAGGPYEQYF; DNA: TGTGCCAGCAGTGCCATAGCGGGAGGGCCCTACGAGCAGTACTTC
J: TRBJ1-5; V: TRBV5-6; size: NA; D: NA; CDR3: CASSLGSGGAKQPQHF; DNA: TGTGCCAGCAGCTTGGGTAGCGGGGGAGCGAAACAGCCCCAGCATTTT
J: TRBJ2-7; V: TRBV5-4; size: NA; D: TRBD2; CDR3: CASSAGLAGDEQYF; DNA: TGTGCCAGCAGCGCCGGACTAGCGGGAGACGAGCAGTACTTC
J: TRBJ2-7; V: TRBV4-1; size: NA; D: TRBD1; CDR3: CASSQPGQRYEQYF; DNA: TGCGCCAGCAGTCAACCGGGACAGAGATACGAGCAGTACTTC
J: TRBJ2-1; V: TRBV19; size: NA; D: NA; CDR3: CASSIDSGQGFSYNEQFF; DNA: TGTGCCAGTAGTATAGATTCCGGACAAGGATTCTCCTACAATGAGCAGTTCTTC
J: TRBJ2-1; V: TRBV30; size: NA; D: TRBD1; CDR3: CAWSDGQGYNEQFF; DNA: TGTGCCTGGAGTGACGGACAGGGGTACAATGAGCAGTTCTTC
J: TRBJ2-1; V: TRBV18; size: NA; D: TRBD2; CDR3: CASSQGLAGGAEQFF; DNA: TGTGCCAGCTCACAGGGATTAGCGGGAGGCGCCGAGCAGTTCTTC
J: TRBJ2-1; V: TRBV5-1; size: NA; D: NA; CDR3: CASSLAGWGSNYNEQFF; DNA: TGCGCCAGCAGCTTGGCGGGGTGGGGGAGTAACTACAATGAGCAGTTCTTC
J: TRBJ1-1; V: TRBV25-1; size: NA; D: NA; CDR3: CASSESRNTEAFF; DNA: TGTGCCAGCAGTGAATCTAGGAACACTGAAGCTTTCTTT
J: TRBJ1-2; V: TRBV29-1; size: NA; D: NA; CDR3: CSVLSVVGQIYVYTF; DNA: TGCAGCGTCCTTAGTGTCGTGGGACAAATTTATGTCTACACCTTC
J: TRBJ1-2; V: TRBV6-1; size: NA; D: NA; CDR3: CASSEGARGYGYTF; DNA: TGTGCCAGCAGTGAAGGGGCTCGCGGCTATGGCTACACCTTC
J: TRBJ1-1; V: TRBV2; size: few; D: NA; CDR3: CASSGQLKNTEAFF; DNA: TGTGCCAGCAGTGGACAGCTTAAGAACACTGAAGCTTTCTTT
J: TRBJ1-1; V: TRBV19; size: NA; D: NA; CDR3: CASSLGGGTEAFF; DNA: TGTGCCAGTAGTCTAGGGGGGGGCACAGAAGCTTTCTTT
J: TRBJ2-3; V: TRBV28; size: NA; D: NA; CDR3: CASLFASTDTQYF; DNA: TGTGCCAGCCTTTTCGCGAGCACAGATACGCAGTATTTT
J: TRBJ2-3; V: TRBV5-1; size: NA; D: TRBD2; CDR3: CASSLGASGTKDTQYF; DNA: TGCGCCAGCAGCTTGGGGGCTAGCGGGACGAAAGATACGCAGTATTTT
J: TRBJ2-5; V: TRBV5-6; size: once; D: TRBD1; CDR3: CASSRSGQGYETQYF; DNA: TGTGCCAGCAGCCGATCGGGACAGGGATACGAGACCCAGTACTTC